The subject of this entry is one TCR beta chain. Its antigen remains unknown. TCRdb re-analysed the RT-PCR reads in MiXCR, keeping a single row per CDR3 protein. Of about 190,000 distinct CDR3 sequences listed, around 14% are singletons. The CDR3 is 14 residues long. Germline V gives CDR1 SGHRS, CDR2 YFSETQ. V lost 3 bases and J 5 bases, leaving 14 bases between the germline ends. This sample is drawn from a study of response to subunit inactivated influenza vaccine. Study-wide points: The study's authors posited that every seasonal influenza vaccination enlists few new T cells.

J is TRBJ2-5 and V is TRBV5-1; weak D call: TRBD1 (5 bases). The source is a man aged 45-65 years who received an inactivated influenza vaccine. Here the sequenced sample was CD8+ T cells sorted from PBMCs, taken approximately 5 days after vaccination. CDR3 sequence reads: CASSSAGLSETQYF. In DNA form, the CDR3 reads TGCGCCAGCAGCTCCGCAGGGCTTAGCGAGACCCAGTACTTC.